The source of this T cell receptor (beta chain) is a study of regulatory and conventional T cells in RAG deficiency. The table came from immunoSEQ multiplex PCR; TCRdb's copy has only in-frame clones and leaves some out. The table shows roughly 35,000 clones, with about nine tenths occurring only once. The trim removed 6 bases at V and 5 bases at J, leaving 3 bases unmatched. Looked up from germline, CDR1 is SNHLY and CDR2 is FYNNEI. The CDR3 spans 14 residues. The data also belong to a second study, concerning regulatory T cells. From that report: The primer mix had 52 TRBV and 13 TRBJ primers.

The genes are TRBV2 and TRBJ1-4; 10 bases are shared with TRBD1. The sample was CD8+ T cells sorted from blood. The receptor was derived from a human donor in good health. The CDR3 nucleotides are TGTGCCAGCAGGAGGGACAGGGGAAATGAAAAACTGTTTTTT. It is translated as CASRRDRGNEKLFF.